The clone carrying this T cell receptor (beta chain) was seen once. Antigen specificity is unknown. The data stem from a study of shared clonotypes between healthy human individuals. Overall study: A donor's plate count was three for CD4 naive and three for CD4 memory; CD8 naive had two and CD8 memory one. Regarding the study as a whole: Memory subsets generally showed lower estimated richness than naive subsets.

The CDR3 runs to 18 residues. Germline CDR1 and CDR2: WSHSY and SAAADI. Trimming removed 0 bases from V and 7 bases from J, with 19 bases in between. Sequencing was performed with immunoSEQ multiplex PCR; in TCRdb, only in-frame clones are kept and a portion is missing. The sample includes about 2.4 million clones, 90% to 95% of them seen just once. The chain has TRBV10-2 and TRBJ1-6; the D is unclear. Specimen: naive CD4+ T cells sorted from blood. The subset: CD45RA+ positively selected. This clonotype was sampled from a man between 18 and 29 years old in good health. CDR3 bases: TGCGCCAGCAGTGAGTCGGTTAAAGGGAGGTTGGGGAATTCACCCCTCCACTTT. The encoded protein is CASSESVKGRLGNSPLHF.